These 16 T cell receptor beta chains were sequenced from one sample in a study of blood T cell repertoires in COVID-19. Clones were sequenced by immunoSEQ multiplex PCR, and TCRdb holds only the in-frame ones, with some missing. The data show hundreds of thousands of clones, almost 90% seen once. Sequenced material: peripheral blood. The receptors stem from a woman in her thirties or forties with COVID-19, enrolled during active disease.

This clone was counted between two and nine times. J is TRBJ1-2 and V is TRBV27; TRBD1 matches at 9 bases. The CDR3 is made up of 14 amino acids. V dropped 5 bases and J dropped 4; count of bases not matched to a gene: 5. CDR1 and CDR2 from the germline V gene are MNHEY and SMNVEV (reference sequence). The CDR3 DNA reads TGTGCCAGCAGTCTGGGACAGGGCGGCTATGGCTACACCTTC. Translation gives CASSLGQGGYGYTF.

The chain uses TRBV27 and TRBJ1-1; a possible D gene is TRBD1 (6 bases). Trimming cost V 0 bases and J 6 bases, with 14 bases left between them. CDR3 size: 15 residues. Looked up from germline, CDR1 is MNHEY and CDR2 is SMNVEV (reference sequence). The CDR3 spells CASSLSSGGFSEAFF. The CDR3 coding sequence is TGTGCCAGCAGTTTATCGAGCGGGGGCTTTTCTGAAGCTTTCTTT.

The V gene is TRBV28, the J gene TRBJ2-1, with TRBD2 as a possible D gene (6 bases). V lost 6 bases to trimming and J lost 4 bases, with 13 bases between them. Germline assignment: CDR1 MDHEN and CDR2 SYDVKM. The CDR3 is 14 residues long. The CDR3 bases are TGTGCCAGCAGCCCGGGGGTTCAATACAATGAGCAGTTCTTC. Its translation: CASSPGVQYNEQFF.

The chain has TRBV18 and TRBJ2-5, with a weak D call TRBD1 (6 bases). V was trimmed by 3 bases and J by 4 bases, leaving 9 bases between them. The germline gives CDR1 KGHSH, CDR2 LQKENI. The CDR3 has 13 residues. The DNA of the CDR3 is TGTGCCAGCTCACCGAGGGGGTCAGAGACCCAGTACTTC. Protein sequence: CASSPRGSETQYF. The full variable domain, rest sourced from reference TRBV18 and TRBJ2-5, is NAGVMQNPRHLVRRRGQEARLRCSPMKGHSHVYWYRQLPEEGLKFMVYLQKENIIDESGMPKERFSAEFPKEGPSILRIQQVVRGDSAAYFCASSPRGSETQYFGPGTRLLVL.

The rearrangement links TRBV30 to TRBJ1-5; 8 positions match TRBD1. Germline V gene sequence: CDR1 GTSNPN, CDR2 SVGIG (reference sequence). This CDR3 comprises 14 residues. The J segment lost 4 bases and the V segment lost 1 base, leaving 3 bases of the junction unmatched. CDR3 in amino acids: CAWSADRGNQPQHF. CDR3 nucleotides: TGTGCCTGGAGTGCTGACAGGGGAAATCAGCCCCAGCATTTT.

V gene TRBV6-5 combines with J gene TRBJ1-5, with 9 bases identical to TRBD1. This CDR3 region has 15 residues. Germline loops: CDR1 MNHEY, CDR2 SVGAGI. V lost 6 bases, J lost 4 bases, and 7 bases stayed unmatched. CDR3 protein: CASSDRDRDNQPQHF. DNA for the CDR3: TGTGCCAGCAGCGACCGGGACAGGGATAATCAGCCCCAGCATTTT.

This chain links TRBV6-5 with TRBJ2-5; D not certain. Per germline, CDR1 MNHEY and CDR2 SVGAGI. V lost 0 bases and J lost 4, with 9 bases in between. The CDR3 consists of 14 residues. In DNA form, the CDR3 reads TGTGCCAGCAGTTACTCCGGGTCCCCAGAGACCCAGTACTTC. Translation gives CASSYSGSPETQYF.

The chain links TRBV5-6 to TRBJ2-1; 9 bases align to TRBD1. In germline, CDR1 is SGHDT, CDR2 YYEEEE. This CDR3 region has 13 residues. The V and J ends lost 4 bases and 9 bases, in that order; junction bases with no gene match: 5. The CDR3, as DNA: TGTGCCAGCAGCCTAGGACAGGGGCGTGAGCAGTTCTTC. Its translation is CASSLGQGREQFF.

The chain combines TRBV7-9 with TRBJ2-1, with 7 positions matching TRBD1. After removal of 7 bases from V and 6 bases from J, the junction contained 12 bases not matched to a gene. Germline CDR1 SEHNR, CDR2 FQNEAQ (reference sequence). This CDR3 has 15 amino acids. The CDR3 bases are TGTGCCAGCATCCATCCCCCCCGGGACAGCAATGAGCAGTTCTTC. This codes for CASIHPPRDSNEQFF.

This chain joins TRBV28 and TRBJ1-2, with 7 bases lining up with TRBD1. The CDR3 runs 15 residues. The V gene's germline CDR1 is MDHEN and CDR2 SYDVKM. J lost 7 bases, V lost 2 bases, and 10 bases had no gene match. CDR3: CASSLGDRVLTGYTF. In DNA form, the CDR3 reads TGTGCCAGCAGTTTAGGAGACAGGGTTCTAACTGGCTACACCTTC.

The chain combines TRBV28 with TRBJ1-2; 7 nucleotides line up with TRBD1. Germline assignment: CDR1 MDHEN and CDR2 SYDVKM. V dropped 4 bases and J dropped 4; count of bases not matched to a gene: 9. CDR3 size: 15 residues. The CDR3 nucleotides are TGTGCCAGCAGTTCTCCACAGGGGAGAGGCTATGGCTACACCTTC. This codes for CASSSPQGRGYGYTF.

The chain uses TRBV6-6 and TRBJ2-2, with 7 bases identical to TRBD2. CDR1 is MNHNY, CDR2 SVGAGI, per germline (reference sequence). V lost 7 bases to trimming and J lost 4 bases; unmatched junction nucleotides: 9. CDR3 length equals 15 residues. The CDR3 sequence: CASTFWRESTGELFF. In DNA form, the CDR3 reads TGTGCCAGCACCTTTTGGCGGGAGAGCACCGGGGAGCTGTTTTTT.

CDR3 nucleotide sequence: TGCGCCAGCAGCCAAGATTTGGGACTAATTGCCGGGGAGCTGTTTTTT. It yields the protein CASSQDLGLIAGELFF. The J gene is TRBJ2-2, the V gene TRBV4-3, with 7 bases that match TRBD2. Germline V lookup: CDR1 LGHNA, CDR2 YSLEER. Trimming at V came to 0 bases and at J to 6 bases, leaving 7 bases not matched to a gene. This CDR3 has 16 residues.

V gene TRBV7-2 combines with J gene TRBJ2-1; 7 bases map to TRBD1. Per the germline V gene, CDR1 is SGHTA and CDR2 is FQGNSA. The CDR3 contains 14 residues. V lost 2 bases and J lost 7; bases outside the gene matches: 5. The CDR3 loop is CASSLRQGSNEQFF. The CDR3 bases are TGTGCCAGCAGCTTAAGACAGGGCTCAAATGAGCAGTTCTTC.

The chain carries TRBV19 and TRBJ2-4; D not certain. The CDR3 totals 13 residues. The germline V and J ends were trimmed by 4 bases and 5 bases, with 9 bases remaining between them. Germline CDR1 and CDR2: LNHDA and SQIVND (reference sequence). CDR3 protein: CASSSLGQNIQYF. The CDR3 DNA reads as TGTGCCAGTAGTAGCCTGGGCCAAAACATTCAGTACTTC.

This chain joins TRBV2 and TRBJ1-5, with 9 bases lining up with TRBD1. The germline gives CDR1 SNHLY, CDR2 FYNNEI. This CDR3 is built from 16 residues. The V segment lost 3 bases and the J segment 4 bases; nucleotides outside the gene matches: 7. In DNA form, the CDR3 reads TGTGCCAGCAGTGAGATGGGACAGGGATGGAATCAGCCCCAGCATTTT. Translated: CASSEMGQGWNQPQHF. Full variable domain (rest looked up from reference TRBV2 and TRBJ1-5): EPEVTQTPSHQVTQMGQEVILRCVPISNHLYFYWYRQILGQKVEFLVSFYNNEISEKSEIFDDQFSVERPDGSNFTLKIRSTKLEDSAMYFCASSEMGQGWNQPQHFGDGTRLSIL.